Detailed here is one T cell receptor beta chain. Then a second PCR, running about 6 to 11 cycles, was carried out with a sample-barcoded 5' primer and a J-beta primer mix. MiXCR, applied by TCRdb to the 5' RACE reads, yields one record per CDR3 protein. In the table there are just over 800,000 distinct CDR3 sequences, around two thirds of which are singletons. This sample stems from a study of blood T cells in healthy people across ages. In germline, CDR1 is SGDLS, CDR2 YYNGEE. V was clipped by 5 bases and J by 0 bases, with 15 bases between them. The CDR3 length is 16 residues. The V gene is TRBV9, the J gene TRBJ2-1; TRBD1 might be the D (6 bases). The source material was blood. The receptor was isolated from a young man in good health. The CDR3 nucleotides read TGTGCCAGCAGTGGATCCGGGACAATCTCCTACAATGAGCAGTTCTTC. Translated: CASSGSGTISYNEQFF.